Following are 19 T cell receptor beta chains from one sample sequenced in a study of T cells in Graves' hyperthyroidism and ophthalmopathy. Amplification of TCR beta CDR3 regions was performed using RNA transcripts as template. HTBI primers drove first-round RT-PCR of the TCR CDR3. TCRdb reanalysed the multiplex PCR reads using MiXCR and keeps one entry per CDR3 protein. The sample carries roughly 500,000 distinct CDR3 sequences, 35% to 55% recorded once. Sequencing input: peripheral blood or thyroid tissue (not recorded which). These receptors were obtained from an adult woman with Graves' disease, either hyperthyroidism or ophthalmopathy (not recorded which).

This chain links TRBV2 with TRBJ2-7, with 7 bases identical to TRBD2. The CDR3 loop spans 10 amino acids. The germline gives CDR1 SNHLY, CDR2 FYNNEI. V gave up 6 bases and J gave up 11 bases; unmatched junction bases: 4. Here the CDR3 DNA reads TGTGCCAGCAGCTGGAGCGGGAAGTACTTC. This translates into CASSWSGKYF. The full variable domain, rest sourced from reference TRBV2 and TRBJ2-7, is EPEVTQTPSHQVTQMGQEVILRCVPISNHLYFYWYRQILGQKVEFLVSFYNNEISEKSEIFDDQFSVERPDGSNFTLKIRSTKLEDSAMYFCASSWSGKYFGPGTRLTVT.

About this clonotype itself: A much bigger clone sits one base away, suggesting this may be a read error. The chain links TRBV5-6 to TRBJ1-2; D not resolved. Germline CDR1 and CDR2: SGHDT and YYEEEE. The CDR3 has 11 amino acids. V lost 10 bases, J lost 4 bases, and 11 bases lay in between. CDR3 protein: CAWTSSYGYTF. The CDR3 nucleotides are TGTGCCTGGACCAGCAGCTATGGCTACACCTTC.

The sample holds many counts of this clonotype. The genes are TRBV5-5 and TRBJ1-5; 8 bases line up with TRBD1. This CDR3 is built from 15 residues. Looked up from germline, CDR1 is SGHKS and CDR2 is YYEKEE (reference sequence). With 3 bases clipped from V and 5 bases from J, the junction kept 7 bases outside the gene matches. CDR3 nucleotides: TGTGCCAGCAGCTGGACAGGGAGGTTCGATCAGCCCCAGCATTTT. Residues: CASSWTGRFDQPQHF.

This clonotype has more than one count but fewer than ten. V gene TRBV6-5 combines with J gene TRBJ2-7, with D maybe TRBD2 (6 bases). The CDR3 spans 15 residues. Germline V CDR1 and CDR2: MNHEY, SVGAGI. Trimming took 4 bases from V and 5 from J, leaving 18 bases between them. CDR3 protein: CASSFAPGEIHEQYF. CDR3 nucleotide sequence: TGTGCCAGCAGTTTTGCTCCGGGGGAAATCCACGAGCAGTACTTC.

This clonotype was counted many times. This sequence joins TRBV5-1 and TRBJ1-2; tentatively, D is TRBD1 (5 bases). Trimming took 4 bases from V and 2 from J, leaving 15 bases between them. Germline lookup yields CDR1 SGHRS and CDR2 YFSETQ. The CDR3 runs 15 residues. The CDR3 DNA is TGCGCCAGCAGCCCCCGGGACGGTCAGAACTATGGCTACACCTTC. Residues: CASSPRDGQNYGYTF.

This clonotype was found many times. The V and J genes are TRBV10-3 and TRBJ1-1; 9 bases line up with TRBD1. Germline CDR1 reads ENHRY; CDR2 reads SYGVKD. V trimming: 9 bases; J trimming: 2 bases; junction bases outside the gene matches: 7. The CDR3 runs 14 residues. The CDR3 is CAITGGGRNTEAFF. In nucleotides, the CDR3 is TGTGCCATTACAGGGGGCGGTAGAAACACTGAAGCTTTCTTT.

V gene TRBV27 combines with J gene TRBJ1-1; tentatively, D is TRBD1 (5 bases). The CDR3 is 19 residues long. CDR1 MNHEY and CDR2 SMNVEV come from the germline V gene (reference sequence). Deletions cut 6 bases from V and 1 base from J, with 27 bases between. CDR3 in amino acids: CASRSFILLGRGQNTEAFF. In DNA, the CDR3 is TGTGCCAGCAGATCTTTCATCCTGCTGGGTAGGGGTCAGAACACTGAAGCTTTCTTT.

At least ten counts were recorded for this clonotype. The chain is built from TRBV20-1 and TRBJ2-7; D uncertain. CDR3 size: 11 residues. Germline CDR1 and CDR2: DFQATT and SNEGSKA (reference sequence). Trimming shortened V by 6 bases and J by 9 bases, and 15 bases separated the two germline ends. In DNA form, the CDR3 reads TGCAGTGCCGCCGAACCTTCGGGGCAGTACTTC. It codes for CSAAEPSGQYF.

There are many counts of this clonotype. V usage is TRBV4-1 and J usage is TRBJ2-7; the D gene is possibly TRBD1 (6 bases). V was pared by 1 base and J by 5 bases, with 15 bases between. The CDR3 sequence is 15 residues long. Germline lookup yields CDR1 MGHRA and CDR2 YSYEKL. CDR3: CASSQGTVGNDEQYF. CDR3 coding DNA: TGCGCCAGCAGCCAAGGGACAGTTGGTAACGACGAGCAGTACTTC.

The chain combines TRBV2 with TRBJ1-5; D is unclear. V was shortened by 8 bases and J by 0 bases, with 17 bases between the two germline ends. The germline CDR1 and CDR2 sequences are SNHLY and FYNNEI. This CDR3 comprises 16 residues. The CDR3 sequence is CASRISTVYSNQPQHF. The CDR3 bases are TGTGCCAGCCGGATAAGTACAGTTTATAGCAATCAGCCCCAGCATTTT.

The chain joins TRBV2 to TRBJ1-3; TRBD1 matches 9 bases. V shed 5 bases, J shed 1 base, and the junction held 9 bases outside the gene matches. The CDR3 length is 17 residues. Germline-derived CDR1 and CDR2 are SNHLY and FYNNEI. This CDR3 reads CASSPSGTGRSGNTIYF. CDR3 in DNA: TGTGCCAGCAGTCCATCCGGGACAGGGAGATCTGGAAACACCATATATTTT.

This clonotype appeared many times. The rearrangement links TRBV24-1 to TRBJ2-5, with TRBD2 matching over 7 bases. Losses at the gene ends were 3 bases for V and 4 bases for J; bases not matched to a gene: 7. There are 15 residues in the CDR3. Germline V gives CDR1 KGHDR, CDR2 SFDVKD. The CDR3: CATSDLGLDGETQYF. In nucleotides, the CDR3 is TGTGCCACCAGTGATCTCGGACTAGATGGAGAGACCCAGTACTTC.

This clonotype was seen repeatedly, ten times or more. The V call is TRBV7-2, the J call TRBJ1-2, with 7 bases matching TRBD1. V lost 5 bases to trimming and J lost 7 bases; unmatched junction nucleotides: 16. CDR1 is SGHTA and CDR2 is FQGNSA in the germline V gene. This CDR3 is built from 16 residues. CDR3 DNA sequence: TGTGCCAGCAGCCCTCGGACAGGTTCCCAAGTTGGTGGCTACACCTTC. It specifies CASSPRTGSQVGGYTF.

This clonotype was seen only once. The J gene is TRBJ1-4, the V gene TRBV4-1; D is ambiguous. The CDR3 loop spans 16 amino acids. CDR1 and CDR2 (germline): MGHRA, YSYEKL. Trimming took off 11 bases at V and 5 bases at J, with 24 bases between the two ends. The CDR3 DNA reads TGCGCCTCCTCTCGTGAGGACCGCGGATACAATGAAAAACTGTTTTTT. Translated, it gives CASSREDRGYNEKLFF.

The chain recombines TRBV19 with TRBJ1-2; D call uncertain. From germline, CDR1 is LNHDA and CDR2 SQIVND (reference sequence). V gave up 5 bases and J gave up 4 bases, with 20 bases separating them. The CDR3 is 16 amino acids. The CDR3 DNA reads TGTGCCAGTAGTCTGGACTCTCTCCTCCCTACCTATGGCTACACCTTC. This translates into CASSLDSLLPTYGYTF.

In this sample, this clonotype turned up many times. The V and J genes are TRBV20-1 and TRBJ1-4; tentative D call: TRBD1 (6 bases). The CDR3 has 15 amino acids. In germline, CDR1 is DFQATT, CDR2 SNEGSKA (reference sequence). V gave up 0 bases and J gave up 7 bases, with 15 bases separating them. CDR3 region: CSARDLGAWSEKLFF. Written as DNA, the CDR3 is TGCAGTGCTAGAGATCTGGGGGCATGGAGTGAAAAACTGTTTTTT.

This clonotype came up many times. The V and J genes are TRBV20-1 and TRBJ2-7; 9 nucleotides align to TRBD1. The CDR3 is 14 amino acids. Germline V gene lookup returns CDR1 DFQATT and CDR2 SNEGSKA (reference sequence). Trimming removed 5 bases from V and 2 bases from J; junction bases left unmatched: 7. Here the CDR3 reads CSAFKGQGTYEQYF. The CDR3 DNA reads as TGCAGTGCTTTTAAAGGACAGGGGACCTACGAGCAGTACTTC.

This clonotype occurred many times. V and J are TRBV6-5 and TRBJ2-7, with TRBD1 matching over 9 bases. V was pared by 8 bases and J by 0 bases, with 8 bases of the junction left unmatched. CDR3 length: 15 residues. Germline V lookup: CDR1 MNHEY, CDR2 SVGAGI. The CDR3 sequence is CASDRDRASSYEQYF. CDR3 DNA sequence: TGTGCCAGCGACCGGGACAGGGCAAGCTCCTACGAGCAGTACTTC.

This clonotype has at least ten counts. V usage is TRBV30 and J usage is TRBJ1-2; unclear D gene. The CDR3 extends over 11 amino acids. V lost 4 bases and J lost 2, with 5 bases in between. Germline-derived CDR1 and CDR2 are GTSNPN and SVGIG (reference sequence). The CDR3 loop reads CAWTSNYGYTF. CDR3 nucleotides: TGTGCCTGGACCAGCAACTATGGCTACACCTTC.